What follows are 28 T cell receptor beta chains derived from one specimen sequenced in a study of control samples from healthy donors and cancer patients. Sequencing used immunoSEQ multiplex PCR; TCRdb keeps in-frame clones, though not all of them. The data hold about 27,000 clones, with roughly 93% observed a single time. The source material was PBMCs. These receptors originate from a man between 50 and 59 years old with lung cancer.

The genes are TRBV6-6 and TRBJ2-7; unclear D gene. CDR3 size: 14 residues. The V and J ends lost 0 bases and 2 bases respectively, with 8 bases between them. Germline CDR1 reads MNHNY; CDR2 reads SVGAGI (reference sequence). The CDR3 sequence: CASSYSPAPYEQYF. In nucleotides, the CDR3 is TGTGCCAGCAGTTACTCCCCAGCACCCTACGAGCAGTACTTC.

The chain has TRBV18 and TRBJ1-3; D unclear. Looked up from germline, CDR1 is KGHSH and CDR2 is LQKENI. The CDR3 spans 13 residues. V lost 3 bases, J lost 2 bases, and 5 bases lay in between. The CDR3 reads CASSPTAGNTIYF. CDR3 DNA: TGTGCCAGCTCACCGACTGCTGGAAACACCATATATTTT.

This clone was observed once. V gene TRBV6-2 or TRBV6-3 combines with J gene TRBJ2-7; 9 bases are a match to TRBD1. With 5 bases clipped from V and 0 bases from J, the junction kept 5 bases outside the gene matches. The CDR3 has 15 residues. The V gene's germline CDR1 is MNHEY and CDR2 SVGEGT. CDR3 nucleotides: TGTGCCAGCAGTCCGGACAGGGGAATCTCCTACGAGCAGTACTTC. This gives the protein CASSPDRGISYEQYF.

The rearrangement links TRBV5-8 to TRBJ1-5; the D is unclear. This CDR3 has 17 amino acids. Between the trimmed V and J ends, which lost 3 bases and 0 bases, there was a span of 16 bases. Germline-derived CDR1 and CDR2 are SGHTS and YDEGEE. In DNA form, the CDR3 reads TGTGCCAGCAGCTCCGGGAGGCCTAGTGCTAGCAATCAGCCCCAGCATTTT. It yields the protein CASSSGRPSASNQPQHF.

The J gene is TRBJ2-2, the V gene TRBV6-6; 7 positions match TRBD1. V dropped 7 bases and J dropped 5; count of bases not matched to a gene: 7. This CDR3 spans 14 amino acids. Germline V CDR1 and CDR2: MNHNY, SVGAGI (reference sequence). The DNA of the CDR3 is TGTGCCAGCATGGACAGGATAGGGACCGGGGAGCTGTTTTTT. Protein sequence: CASMDRIGTGELFF.

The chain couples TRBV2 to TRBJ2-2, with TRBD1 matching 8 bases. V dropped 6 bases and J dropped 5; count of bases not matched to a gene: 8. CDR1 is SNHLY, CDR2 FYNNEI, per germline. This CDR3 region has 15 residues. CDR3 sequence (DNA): TGTGCCAGCAGGGGGACAGGTTTGCTTACCGGGGAGCTGTTTTTT. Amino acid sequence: CASRGTGLLTGELFF.

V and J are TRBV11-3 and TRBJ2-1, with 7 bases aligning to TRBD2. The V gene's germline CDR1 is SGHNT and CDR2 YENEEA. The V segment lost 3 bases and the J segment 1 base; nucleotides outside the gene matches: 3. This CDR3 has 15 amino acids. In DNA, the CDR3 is TGTGCCAGCAGCTTTGGGACTAAATCCTACAATGAGCAGTTCTTC. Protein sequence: CASSFGTKSYNEQFF.

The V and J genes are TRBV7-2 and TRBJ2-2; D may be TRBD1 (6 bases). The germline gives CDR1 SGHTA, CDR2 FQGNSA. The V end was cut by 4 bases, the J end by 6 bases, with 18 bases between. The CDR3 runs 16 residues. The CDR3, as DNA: TGTGCCAGCAGCTCAGCCCAGGGGCAAGGATCCGGGGAGCTGTTTTTT. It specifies CASSSAQGQGSGELFF.

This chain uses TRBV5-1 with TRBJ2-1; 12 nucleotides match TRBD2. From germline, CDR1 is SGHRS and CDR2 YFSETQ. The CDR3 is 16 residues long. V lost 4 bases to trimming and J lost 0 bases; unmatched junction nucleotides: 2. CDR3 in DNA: TGCGCCAGCAGCCCTAGCGGGGGGGCCTCCTACAATGAGCAGTTCTTC. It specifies CASSPSGGASYNEQFF. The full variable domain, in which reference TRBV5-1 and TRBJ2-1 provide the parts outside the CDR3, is KAGVTQTPRYLIKTRGQQVTLSCSPISGHRSVSWYQQTPGQGLQFLFEYFSETQRNKGNFPGRFSGRQFSNSRSEMNVSTLELGDSALYLCASSPSGGASYNEQFFGPGTRLTVL.

This CDR3 is CASSLGLAGSQETQYF. The CDR3 DNA is TGCGCCAGCAGCTTGGGACTAGCGGGCTCCCAAGAGACCCAGTACTTC. The chain recombines TRBV5-1 with TRBJ2-5, with TRBD2 matching 10 bases. CDR1 and CDR2 from the germline V gene are SGHRS and YFSETQ. V lost 0 bases, J lost 1 base, and 3 bases stayed unmatched. This CDR3 is 16 amino acids long.

CDR3 nucleotides: TGCGCCAGCAGCTTGGGGTCCGACAACACTGAAGCTTTCTTT. This gives the protein CASSLGSDNTEAFF. The chain joins TRBV5-1 to TRBJ1-1, with unresolved D. Trimming stripped 0 bases from V and 2 bases from J, with 8 bases between. There are 14 residues in the CDR3. Germline assignment: CDR1 SGHRS and CDR2 YFSETQ.

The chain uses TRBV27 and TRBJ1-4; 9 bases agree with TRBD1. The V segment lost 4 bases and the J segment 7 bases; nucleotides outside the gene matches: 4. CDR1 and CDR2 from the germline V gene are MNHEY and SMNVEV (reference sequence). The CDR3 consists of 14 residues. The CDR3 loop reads CASSYRDRAEKLFF. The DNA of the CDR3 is TGTGCCAGCAGTTACCGGGACAGGGCTGAAAAACTGTTTTTT.

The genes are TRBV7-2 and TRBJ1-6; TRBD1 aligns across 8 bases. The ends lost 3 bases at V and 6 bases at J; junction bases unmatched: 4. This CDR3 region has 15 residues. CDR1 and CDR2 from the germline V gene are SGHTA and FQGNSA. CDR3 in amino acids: CASSFGQGGNSPLHF. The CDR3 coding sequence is TGTGCCAGCAGCTTCGGACAGGGTGGTAATTCACCCCTCCACTTT.

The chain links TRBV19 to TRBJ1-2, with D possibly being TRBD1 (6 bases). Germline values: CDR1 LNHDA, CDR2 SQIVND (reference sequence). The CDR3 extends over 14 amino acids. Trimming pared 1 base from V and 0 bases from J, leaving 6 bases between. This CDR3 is CASSIAGANYGYTF. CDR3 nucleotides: TGTGCCAGTAGTATAGCAGGGGCTAACTATGGCTACACCTTC.

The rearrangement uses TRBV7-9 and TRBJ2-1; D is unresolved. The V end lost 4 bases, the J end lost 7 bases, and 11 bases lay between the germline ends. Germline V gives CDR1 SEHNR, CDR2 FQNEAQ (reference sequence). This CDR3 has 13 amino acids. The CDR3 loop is CASSWTPRNEQFF. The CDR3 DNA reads TGTGCCAGCAGCTGGACCCCCAGGAATGAGCAGTTCTTC.

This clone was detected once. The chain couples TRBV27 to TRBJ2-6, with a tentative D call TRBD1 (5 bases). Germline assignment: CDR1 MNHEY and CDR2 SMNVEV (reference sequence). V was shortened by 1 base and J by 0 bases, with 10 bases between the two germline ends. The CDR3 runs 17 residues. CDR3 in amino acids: CASSLWTSRSGANVLTF. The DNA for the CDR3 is TGTGCCAGCAGTTTATGGACATCTCGCTCTGGGGCCAACGTCCTGACTTTC.

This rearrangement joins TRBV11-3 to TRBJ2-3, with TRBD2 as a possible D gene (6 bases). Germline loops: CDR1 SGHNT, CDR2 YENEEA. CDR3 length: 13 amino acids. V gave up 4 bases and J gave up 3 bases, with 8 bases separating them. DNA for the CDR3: TGTGCCAGCAGCTGGAGGGGAACAGATACGCAGTATTTT. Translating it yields CASSWRGTDTQYF.

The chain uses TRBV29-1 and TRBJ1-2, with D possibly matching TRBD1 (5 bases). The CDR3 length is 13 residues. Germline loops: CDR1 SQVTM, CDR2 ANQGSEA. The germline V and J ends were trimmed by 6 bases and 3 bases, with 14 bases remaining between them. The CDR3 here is CSVDKPRDYGYTF. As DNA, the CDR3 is TGCAGCGTGGACAAGCCGAGAGACTATGGCTACACCTTC.

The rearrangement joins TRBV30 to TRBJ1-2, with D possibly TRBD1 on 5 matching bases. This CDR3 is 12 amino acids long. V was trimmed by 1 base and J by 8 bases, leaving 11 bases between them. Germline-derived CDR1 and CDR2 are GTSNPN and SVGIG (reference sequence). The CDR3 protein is CAWSATQGGYTF. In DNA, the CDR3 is TGTGCCTGGAGTGCGACTCAGGGCGGCTACACCTTC.

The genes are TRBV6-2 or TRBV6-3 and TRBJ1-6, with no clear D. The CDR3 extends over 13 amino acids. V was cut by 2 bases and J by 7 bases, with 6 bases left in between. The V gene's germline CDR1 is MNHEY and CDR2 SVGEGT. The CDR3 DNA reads TGTGCCAGCAGTTACGCAGCAAATTCACCCCTCCACTTT. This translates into CASSYAANSPLHF.

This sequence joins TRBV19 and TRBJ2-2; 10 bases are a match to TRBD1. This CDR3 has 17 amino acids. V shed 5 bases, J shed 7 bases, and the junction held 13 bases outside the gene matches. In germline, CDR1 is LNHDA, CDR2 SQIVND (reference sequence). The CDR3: CASSLLPGQGNFGELFF. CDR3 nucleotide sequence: TGTGCCAGTAGTTTACTCCCGGGACAGGGGAATTTCGGGGAGCTGTTTTTT.

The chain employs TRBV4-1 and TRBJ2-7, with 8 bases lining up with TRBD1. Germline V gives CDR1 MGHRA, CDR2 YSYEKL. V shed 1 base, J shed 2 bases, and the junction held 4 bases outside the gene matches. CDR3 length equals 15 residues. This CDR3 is CASSQGQGTTYEQYF. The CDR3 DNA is TGCGCCAGCAGCCAAGGACAGGGGACGACCTACGAGCAGTACTTC.

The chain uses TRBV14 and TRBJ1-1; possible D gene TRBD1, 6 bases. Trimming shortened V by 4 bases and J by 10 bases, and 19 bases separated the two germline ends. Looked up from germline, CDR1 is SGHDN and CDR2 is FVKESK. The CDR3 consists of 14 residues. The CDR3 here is CASSPNVGADGAFF. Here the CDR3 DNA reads TGTGCCAGCAGCCCCAACGTGGGGGCAGATGGAGCTTTCTTT. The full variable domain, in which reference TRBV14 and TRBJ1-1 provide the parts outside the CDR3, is EAGVTQFPSHSVIEKGQTVTLRCDPISGHDNLYWYRRVMGKEIKFLLHFVKESKQDESGMPNNRFLAERTGGTYSTLKVQPAELEDSGVYFCASSPNVGADGAFFGQGTRLTVV.

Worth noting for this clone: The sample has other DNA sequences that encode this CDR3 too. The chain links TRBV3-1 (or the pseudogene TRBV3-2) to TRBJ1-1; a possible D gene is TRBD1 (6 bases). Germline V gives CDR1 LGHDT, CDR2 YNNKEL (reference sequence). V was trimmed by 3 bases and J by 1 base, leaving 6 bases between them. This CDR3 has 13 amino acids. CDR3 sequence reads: CASSQGANTEAFF. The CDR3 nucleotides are TGTGCCAGCAGCCAGGGGGCGAACACTGAAGCTTTCTTT.

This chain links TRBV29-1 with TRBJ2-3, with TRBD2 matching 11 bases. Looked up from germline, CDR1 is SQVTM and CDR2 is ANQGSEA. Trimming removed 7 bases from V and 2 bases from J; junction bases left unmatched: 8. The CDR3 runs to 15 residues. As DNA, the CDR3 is TGCAGCGGTAGCGGGGGGGCCGGTGACACAGATACGCAGTATTTT. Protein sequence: CSGSGGAGDTDTQYF.

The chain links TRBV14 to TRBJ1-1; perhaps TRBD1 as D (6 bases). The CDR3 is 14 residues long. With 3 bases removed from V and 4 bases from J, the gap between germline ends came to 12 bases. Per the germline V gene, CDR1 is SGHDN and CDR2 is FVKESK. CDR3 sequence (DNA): TGTGCCAGCAGCCAGTCACAGGGATTCACTGAAGCTTTCTTT. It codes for CASSQSQGFTEAFF. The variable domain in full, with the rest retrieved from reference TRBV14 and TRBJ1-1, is EAGVTQFPSHSVIEKGQTVTLRCDPISGHDNLYWYRRVMGKEIKFLLHFVKESKQDESGMPNNRFLAERTGGTYSTLKVQPAELEDSGVYFCASSQSQGFTEAFFGQGTRLTVV.

The chain's CDR3 is CASSPLTPNTEAFF. The DNA of the CDR3 is TGTGCCAGCTCACCTCTGACACCGAACACTGAAGCTTTCTTT. The J gene is TRBJ1-1, the V gene TRBV18; D gene ambiguous. The CDR3 spans 14 residues. Per germline, CDR1 KGHSH and CDR2 LQKENI. Trimming stripped 3 bases from V and 1 base from J, with 9 bases between.

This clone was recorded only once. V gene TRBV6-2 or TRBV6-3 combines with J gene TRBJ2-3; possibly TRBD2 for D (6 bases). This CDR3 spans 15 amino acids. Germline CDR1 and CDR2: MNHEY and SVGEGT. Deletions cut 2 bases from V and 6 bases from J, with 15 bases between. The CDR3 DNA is TGTGCCAGCAGTTACGGAGGGGCAGATGGGGATACGCAGTATTTT. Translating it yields CASSYGGADGDTQYF.